This T cell receptor beta chain was sequenced in a study of cytomegalovirus exposure and HLA in healthy donors. Study conclusions and caveats: A few chains linked to CMV were shown in vitro to be specific for CMV antigens. Most TCR sequences proved rare, with some public TCRs found in many donors. Later analysis reportedly placed an Asian-associated ancestry cluster below the roughly 680-donor mean in N-insertions.

Worth noting for this clone: Its antigen is unidentified.

CDR1 SNHLY and CDR2 FYNNEI come from the germline V gene. This CDR3 contains 15 residues. Trimming took 8 bases from V and 6 from J; bases not matched to a gene: 13. In the PCR, 60 Vbeta and 13 Jbeta primers were used. The method was immunoSEQ multiplex PCR; TCRdb's version includes in-frame clones alone and lacks a portion of them. In the table there are around 170,000 clones, 81% of which are singletons. The specimen sequenced was PBMCs. The gene calls are TRBV2 and TRBJ1-2; the match to TRBD1 covers 9 bases. The source of this sequence is a man aged 50 to 60 in good health and CMV-seropositive. The CDR3 loop is CASASGTGRVDGYTF. CDR3 nucleotide sequence: TGTGCCAGCGCCTCCGGGACAGGGCGGGTGGATGGCTACACCTTC.